The 20 T cell receptor beta chains below were found in one sample sequenced in a study of T cells in Graves' hyperthyroidism and ophthalmopathy. TCR beta CDR3 region amplification was performed from RNA transcripts. A set of HTBI primers served as the primers for a first-round RT-PCR of the TCR CDR3. From the multiplex PCR reads, TCRdb called clonotypes with MiXCR, one entry per CDR3 protein. The table shows about 500,000 distinct CDR3 sequences, with approximately 16% occurring only once. The sequencing input was blood. The source is a woman aged 25 to 39 with Graves' ophthalmopathy.

This chain links TRBV20-1 with TRBJ2-7, with D perhaps TRBD2 (6 bases). V was pared by 0 bases and J by 0 bases, with 15 bases between. Looked up from germline, CDR1 is DFQATT and CDR2 is SNEGSKA (reference sequence). This CDR3 region has 16 residues. In DNA, the CDR3 is TGCAGTGCTAGAGATCAGGAGGCTAGCGACTCCTACGAGCAGTACTTC. Protein sequence: CSARDQEASDSYEQYF.

Only a few counts were recorded for this clonotype. The V call is TRBV12-3 or TRBV12-4, the J call TRBJ2-7; tentatively, D is TRBD2 (7 bases). The V end was cut by 6 bases, the J end by 2 bases, with 17 bases between. This CDR3 has 15 residues. CDR3 nucleotide sequence: TGTGCCAGCAGCCAAGGGGGGGGGGCAGCCTACGAGCAGTACTTC. Amino acid sequence: CASSQGGGAAYEQYF.

The gene calls are TRBV30 and TRBJ2-3, with D uncertain. The germline V gene encodes CDR1 GTSNPN and CDR2 SVGIG (reference sequence). The CDR3 sequence is 12 residues long. V lost 5 bases to trimming and J lost 0 bases, with 6 bases between them. The DNA of the CDR3 is TGTGCCTGGGGGGATAGCACAGATACGCAGTATTTT. Translated, it gives CAWGDSTDTQYF.

This clonotype was seen ten or more times. This sequence joins TRBV28 and TRBJ2-3; 8 positions agree with TRBD2. The CDR3 runs to 16 residues. From germline, CDR1 is MDHEN and CDR2 SYDVKM. The V segment lost 0 bases and the J segment 4 bases; nucleotides outside the gene matches: 6. The DNA for the CDR3 is TGTGCCAGCAGTTTATGGAGCGGGAGCTACCCAGATACGCAGTATTTT. Translation: CASSLWSGSYPDTQYF.

This clonotype was found many times. This chain links TRBV20-1 with TRBJ2-3, with D unresolved. Per the germline V gene, CDR1 is DFQATT and CDR2 is SNEGSKA (reference sequence). Trimming removed 7 bases at V and 0 bases at J, with 11 bases between. This CDR3 is built from 13 residues. CDR3 DNA: TGCAGTGTCAGCATCGCTAGCACAGATACGCAGTATTTT. The encoded protein is CSVSIASTDTQYF.

This clonotype was seen repeatedly, ten times or more. In DNA form, the CDR3 reads TGTGCCAGCAGTTCGACAGGGGGCGGAGAGACCCAGTACTTC. Translation gives CASSSTGGGETQYF. The V call is TRBV2, the J call TRBJ2-5; 10 nucleotides agree with TRBD1. CDR1 is SNHLY, CDR2 FYNNEI, per germline. V lost 5 bases, J lost 4 bases, and 4 bases stayed unmatched. The CDR3 totals 14 residues.

As regards this clonotype: This may come from a read error, since a much larger clone is one base off. The chain employs TRBV7-3 and TRBJ2-1, with D hard to call. The J call is in doubt because the DNA end fits TRBJ2-7 better. Germline-derived CDR1 and CDR2 are SGHTA and FQGTGA. This CDR3 spans 13 amino acids. The CDR3, as DNA: TGTGCCAGCAGCTTAACGCAGTACAATGAGCAGTACTTC. Translating it yields CASSLTQYNEQYF.

The J gene is TRBJ1-6, the V gene TRBV28; a weak D match, TRBD1 (6 bases). The CDR3 totals 14 residues. Per the germline V gene, CDR1 is MDHEN and CDR2 is SYDVKM. Deletions cut 5 bases from V and 10 bases from J, with 15 bases between. DNA for the CDR3: TGTGCCAGCAGTGAGGGGGGAAAGGTCTCACCCCTCCACTTT. Its protein is CASSEGGKVSPLHF.

This clonotype showed up just a few times. The V call is TRBV27, the J call TRBJ2-2; 13 nucleotides line up with TRBD2. The CDR3 is made up of 20 amino acids. V dropped 2 bases and J dropped 1; count of bases not matched to a gene: 10. Germline loops: CDR1 MNHEY, CDR2 SMNVEV (reference sequence). CDR3 bases: TGTGCCAGCAGTTTACGGCCCGGACTAGCGGGAGAGCTGAACACCGGGGAGCTGTTTTTT. As protein: CASSLRPGLAGELNTGELFF.

The chain employs TRBV18 and TRBJ2-1; D is uncertain. With 1 base removed from V and 4 bases from J, the gap between germline ends came to 11 bases. Germline V gene sequence: CDR1 KGHSH, CDR2 LQKENI. The CDR3 contains 15 residues. Here the CDR3 DNA reads TGTGCCAGCTCACCACTGGACCAATTTTACAATGAGCAGTTCTTC. It codes for CASSPLDQFYNEQFF. The variable domain in full, with the rest retrieved from reference TRBV18 and TRBJ2-1, is NAGVMQNPRHLVRRRGQEARLRCSPMKGHSHVYWYRQLPEEGLKFMVYLQKENIIDESGMPKERFSAEFPKEGPSILRIQQVVRGDSAAYFCASSPLDQFYNEQFFGPGTRLTVL.

V is TRBV7-6 and J is TRBJ2-3, with D tentatively TRBD2 (6 bases). CDR1 and CDR2 (germline): SGHVS, FNYEAQ. The V gene lost 0 bases and the J gene lost 0 bases, with 13 bases spanning the gap. This CDR3 comprises 17 residues. CDR3 sequence (DNA): TGTGCCAGCAGCTTAGCGGGCGGGATGGGGAGCACAGATACGCAGTATTTT. It codes for CASSLAGGMGSTDTQYF.

This clonotype was observed at least ten times. The CDR3 sequence is CAWSPSPDTDTQYF. In DNA form, the CDR3 reads TGTGCCTGGAGTCCGAGCCCCGACACAGATACGCAGTATTTT. This rearrangement joins TRBV30 to TRBJ2-3, with D hard to call. CDR3 length equals 14 residues. V lost 2 bases to trimming and J lost 2 bases, with 11 bases between them. Germline CDR1 reads GTSNPN; CDR2 reads SVGIG (reference sequence). Drawing the rest from reference TRBV30 and TRBJ2-3, the complete variable domain is SQTIHQWPATLVQPVGSPLSLECTVEGTSNPNLYWYRQAAGRGLQLLFYSVGIGQISSEVPQNLSASRPQDRQFILSSKKLLLSDSGFYLCAWSPSPDTDTQYFGPGTRLTVL.

This clonotype was seen only a few times. The rearrangement links TRBV24-1 to TRBJ2-1; the match to TRBD2 covers 9 bases. Trimming took 2 bases from V and 9 from J; bases not matched to a gene: 4. The CDR3 length is 14 residues. CDR1 and CDR2 (germline): KGHDR, SFDVKD. As DNA, the CDR3 is TGTGCCACCAGTGATTCGGTGCGGGAGGGTGAGCAGTTCTTC. This gives the protein CATSDSVREGEQFF.

In this sample, this clonotype turned up many times. The CDR3, as DNA: TGTGCCAGCAGTCGCCGCCCCCCGGGAAGTGAGCAGTTCTTC. Protein: CASSRRPPGSEQFF. The chain is built from TRBV27 and TRBJ2-1; the D gene is possibly TRBD2 (5 bases). This CDR3 is built from 14 residues. V was pared by 5 bases and J by 9 bases, with 17 bases between. The germline gives CDR1 MNHEY, CDR2 SMNVEV (reference sequence).

The V gene is TRBV9, the J gene TRBJ2-1, with D perhaps matching TRBD1 (5 bases). There are 14 residues in the CDR3. The germline CDR1 and CDR2 sequences are SGDLS and YYNGEE. V lost 4 bases to trimming and J lost 8 bases, with 16 bases between them. The CDR3 coding sequence is TGTGCCAGCAGCCCAGGGTCCTCGGGCTATGAGCAGTTCTTC. It encodes CASSPGSSGYEQFF.

There are a few counts of this clonotype. V and J are TRBV30 and TRBJ1-1; weak D call: TRBD1 (5 bases). Trimming took off 0 bases at V and 0 bases at J, with 17 bases between the two ends. This CDR3 is 17 amino acids long. Germline V gene data show CDR1 as GTSNPN and CDR2 as SVGIG (reference sequence). CDR3 sequence: CAWSVGWDGKMNTEAFF. The CDR3 DNA sequence: TGTGCCTGGAGTGTAGGCTGGGACGGAAAAATGAACACTGAAGCTTTCTTT.

This clonotype was detected many times. The chain uses TRBV11-2 and TRBJ2-7; TRBD2 is a possible D gene (6 bases). Trimming left V 3 bases short and J 2 bases short, with 8 bases between. CDR3 length equals 13 residues. In germline, CDR1 is SGHAT, CDR2 FQNNGV. This CDR3 is CASSFASAYEQYF. The CDR3 nucleotides are TGTGCCAGCAGCTTCGCTAGCGCCTACGAGCAGTACTTC.

The sample holds a few counts of this clonotype. V is TRBV30 and J is TRBJ2-3, with 9 bases matching TRBD2. The CDR3 has 15 residues. Germline V lookup: CDR1 GTSNPN, CDR2 SVGIG (reference sequence). V lost 4 bases, J lost 5 bases, and 10 bases stayed unmatched. The CDR3 coding sequence is TGTGCCTGGATAGTAGCGCGGGAGGGCCGAGATACGCAGTATTTT. It codes for CAWIVAREGRDTQYF.

The V call is TRBV28, the J call TRBJ2-7; 8 bases map to TRBD1. The CDR3 runs to 13 residues. The trim removed 11 bases at V and 1 base at J, leaving 7 bases unmatched. Per the germline V gene, CDR1 is MDHEN and CDR2 is SYDVKM. The CDR3 nucleotides read TGTGCCGGGAGAGACAGGGGTTCCTACGAGCAGTACTTC. This sequence encodes CAGRDRGSYEQYF.

Ten or more counts support this clonotype. The chain has TRBV20-1 and TRBJ2-7; possible D gene TRBD1, 5 bases. Looked up from germline, CDR1 is DFQATT and CDR2 is SNEGSKA (reference sequence). V lost 5 bases and J 3 bases, leaving 11 bases between the germline ends. This CDR3 spans 12 amino acids. The DNA of the CDR3 is TGCAGTGCTCGGCGACAGCACTACGAGCAGTACTTC. It specifies CSARRQHYEQYF.